The 23 T cell receptor beta chains reported below all come from one sample, sequenced in a study of read filtering for tumor transcriptome and immune sequencing (dated by TCRdb to the early 2020s). TCRdb lists the instrument as Illumina HiSeq 4000. The Immunoverse kit was used to build TCR libraries from around 420 ng RNA, with molecular barcoded adaptors covering alpha/delta and beta/gamma chains. TCRdb's own reprocessing of the public reads used fastp at Q25 and MiXCR and kept productive beta chains. Rows with one shared CDR3 protein collapse into an entry with the most common genes and DNA. This sample is represented by about 58,000 distinct CDR3 sequences; 10% to 15% of them were singletons. The biggest ten clones account for more than 15% of the sample. The sample consisted of a population of CD138-negative cells sorted from bone marrow. Sample cell subset or site, as interpreted from the label and publication: bone marrow mononuclear cells depleted of CD138+ plasma/myeloma cells by negative magnetic selection. The receptors originated from a donor over 35 with multiple myeloma.

This clonotype was picked up many times. V is TRBV5-1 and J is TRBJ1-5; D not resolved. With 4 bases removed from V and 4 bases from J, the gap between germline ends came to 9 bases. Germline assignment: CDR1 SGHRS and CDR2 YFSETQ. CDR3 length: 13 amino acids. Written as DNA, the CDR3 is TGCGCCAGCAGCCCAGACACGAATCAGCCCCAGCATTTT. It specifies CASSPDTNQPQHF.

This clonotype was detected many times. J is TRBJ2-5 and V is TRBV7-9, with 11 nucleotides matching TRBD2. This CDR3 spans 16 amino acids. J gave up 5 bases and V 3 bases, and 8 bases lay outside the gene matches. Germline V gene data show CDR1 as SEHNR and CDR2 as FQNEAQ (reference sequence). CDR3 protein: CASSFLAGGPRETQYF. The CDR3 DNA is TGTGCCAGCAGCTTTTTAGCGGGGGGGCCCCGGGAGACCCAGTACTTC.

This clonotype was seen more than once but under ten times. The chain joins TRBV7-9 to TRBJ1-5; D is ambiguous. V lost 3 bases and J lost 4, with 10 bases in between. From germline, CDR1 is SEHNR and CDR2 FQNEAQ (reference sequence). The CDR3 totals 14 residues. The CDR3 loop reads CASSFNSQNQPQHF. CDR3 nucleotide sequence: TGTGCCAGCAGCTTTAACAGCCAGAATCAGCCCCAGCATTTT.

This clonotype was counted only a few times. The chain has TRBV28 and TRBJ1-5, with D tentatively TRBD1 (5 bases). The V gene lost 2 bases and the J gene lost 2 bases, with 10 bases spanning the gap. The length of the CDR3 is 15 residues. Germline loops: CDR1 MDHEN, CDR2 SYDVKM. DNA of the CDR3: TGTGCCAGCAGTTTAGGGGGAAAGGGCAATCAGCCCCAGCATTTT. Its translation is CASSLGGKGNQPQHF.

At least ten counts were recorded for this clonotype. V and J are TRBV5-1 and TRBJ2-5; D is unclear. Trimming stripped 4 bases from V and 2 bases from J, with 6 bases between. CDR3 length equals 12 residues. Per germline, CDR1 SGHRS and CDR2 YFSETQ. CDR3 in DNA: TGCGCCAGCAGCGAGACACAAGAGACCCAGTACTTC. This encodes CASSETQETQYF.

There are many counts of this clonotype. V usage is TRBV11-2 and J usage is TRBJ1-4; perhaps TRBD1 as D (6 bases). V was cut by 5 bases and J by 0 bases, with 19 bases left in between. The CDR3 has 18 amino acids. From germline, CDR1 is SGHAT and CDR2 FQNNGV. CDR3: CASSPPLGGGATNEKLFF. CDR3 DNA: TGTGCCAGCAGCCCCCCCCTCGGGGGCGGTGCAACTAATGAAAAACTGTTTTTT. Full variable domain (outside the CDR3, taken from reference TRBV11-2 and TRBJ1-4): EAGVAQSPRYKIIEKRQSVAFWCNPISGHATLYWYQQILGQGPKLLIQFQNNGVVDDSQLPKDRFSAERLKGVDSTLKIQPAKLEDSAVYLCASSPPLGGGATNEKLFFGSGTQLSVL.

This clonotype has at least ten counts. The J gene is TRBJ2-1, the V gene TRBV13; TRBD1 agrees at 11 bases. Germline V gene data show CDR1 as PRHDT and CDR2 as FYEKMQ (reference sequence). J lost 1 base, V lost 6 bases, and 2 bases had no gene match. This CDR3 comprises 15 residues. The CDR3 reads CASSRDRGSYNEQFF. As DNA, the CDR3 is TGTGCCAGCAGTCGGGACAGGGGGTCCTACAATGAGCAGTTCTTC.

This clonotype has a count of ten or more. Mismatch with germline at one junction end may stem from a read error. The chain has TRBV6-5 and TRBJ1-2, with 9 bases aligning to TRBD1. The germline gives CDR1 MNHEY, CDR2 SVGAGI. The CDR3 is 15 amino acids. The CDR3 DNA reads as TGTGCCAGCAGGGGAACAGGGGGCGCAGGGGTGGAAGTACTCTTC. This gives the protein CASRGTGGAGVEVLF.

Many counts were recorded for this clonotype. This rearrangement joins TRBV19 to TRBJ2-3, with D possibly TRBD1 on 6 matching bases. Germline V gene lookup returns CDR1 LNHDA and CDR2 SQIVND (reference sequence). The V end lost 2 bases, the J end lost 2 bases, and 11 bases lay between the germline ends. The CDR3 covers 15 residues. The DNA of the CDR3 is TGTGCCAGTAGTATATCGAGGGGGTTCACAGATACGCAGTATTTT. Encoded protein: CASSISRGFTDTQYF.

This clonotype was detected ten times or more. The chain employs TRBV7-9 and TRBJ2-2; D possibly corresponds to TRBD2 (5 bases). Germline CDR1 is SEHNR and CDR2 is FQNEAQ (reference sequence). This CDR3 comprises 14 residues. Trimming shortened V by 4 bases and J by 1 base, and 7 bases separated the two germline ends. Here the CDR3 reads CASSYGLNTGELFF. The DNA for the CDR3 is TGTGCCAGCAGCTATGGACTGAACACCGGGGAGCTGTTTTTT.

This clonotype was observed at least ten times. The gene calls are TRBV18 and TRBJ1-3; no firm D call. The CDR3 consists of 14 residues. The V and J ends lost 1 base and 2 bases respectively, with 6 bases between them. The germline V gene encodes CDR1 KGHSH and CDR2 LQKENI. The CDR3 DNA reads as TGTGCCAGCTCACCACAGGGAGCTGGAAACACCATATATTTT. Residues: CASSPQGAGNTIYF.

The rearrangement links TRBV20-1 to TRBJ2-1, with TRBD2 matching 12 bases. CDR3 length: 16 amino acids. Germline V CDR1 and CDR2: DFQATT, SNEGSKA (reference sequence). V gave up 5 bases and J gave up 8 bases; unmatched junction bases: 13. The chain's CDR3 is CSAPGLAGGKSDEQFF. The CDR3, as DNA: TGCAGTGCTCCTGGGCTAGCGGGGGGGAAAAGTGATGAGCAGTTCTTC.

This clonotype was detected ten times or more. The chain carries TRBV20-1 and TRBJ1-5, with a weak D call TRBD1 (5 bases). Germline V gene sequence: CDR1 DFQATT, CDR2 SNEGSKA (reference sequence). V shed 4 bases and J shed 9 bases, with 13 bases lying between them. The CDR3 is 12 amino acids. In DNA form, the CDR3 reads TGCAGTGCTAAGAGGGACCAGAGGCCCCAGCATTTT. It yields the protein CSAKRDQRPQHF.

The V and J genes are TRBV28 and TRBJ1-4; 7 positions agree with TRBD1. This CDR3 is built from 13 residues. Germline V lookup: CDR1 MDHEN, CDR2 SYDVKM. V gave up 5 bases and J gave up 13 bases; unmatched junction bases: 10. This CDR3 is CASSIRTGFGLFF. The DNA for the CDR3 is TGTGCCAGCAGTATCCGGACAGGTTTTGGACTGTTTTTT.

This clonotype was detected many times. The chain is built from TRBV19 and TRBJ1-4; 10 nucleotides align to TRBD1. Germline CDR1 is LNHDA and CDR2 is SQIVND (reference sequence). This CDR3 comprises 15 residues. The trim removed 6 bases at V and 7 bases at J, leaving 8 bases unmatched. The CDR3 sequence is CASRGPGQGSEKLFF. CDR3 DNA: TGTGCCAGTAGAGGGCCGGGACAGGGGAGTGAAAAACTGTTTTTT.

A few counts support this clonotype. J is TRBJ2-1 and V is TRBV9, with TRBD2 matching over 7 bases. V gave up 3 bases and J gave up 5 bases; unmatched junction bases: 11. Germline V gene data show CDR1 as SGDLS and CDR2 as YYNGEE. The CDR3 sequence is 16 residues long. The CDR3 nucleotides are TGTGCCAGCAGCGCCAAGGAGGGACTACATAACAATGAGCAGTTCTTC. Encoded protein: CASSAKEGLHNNEQFF.

Regarding this clonotype: The CDR3 end shows no conserved phenylalanine or tryptophan, and so a read error is likely. The chain links TRBV6-1 to TRBJ2-1; D gene uncertain. Germline V gives CDR1 MNHNS, CDR2 SASEGT. This CDR3 has 14 residues. The CDR3 here is CASSHISSYNGQFS. The CDR3 nucleotides are TGTGCCAGCAGTCATATTAGCTCCTACAATGGGCAGTTCTCC.

At least ten counts were recorded for this clonotype. V usage is TRBV20-1 and J usage is TRBJ2-7; a possible D gene is TRBD2 (5 bases). V lost 5 bases to trimming and J lost 2 bases, with 19 bases between them. Looked up from germline, CDR1 is DFQATT and CDR2 is SNEGSKA (reference sequence). The CDR3 spans 15 residues. CDR3 in amino acids: CSAERSLIQTYEQYF. DNA of the CDR3: TGCAGTGCTGAGCGGTCCTTGATACAGACCTACGAGCAGTACTTC.

This clonotype has just a few counts. Given a much more abundant clone one base away, this may be a read error. The chain is built from TRBV12-3 or TRBV12-4 and TRBJ2-5, with D possibly being TRBD2 (5 bases). CDR3 length: 13 residues. CDR3 sequence (DNA): TGTGCCAGCAAGGACTGGACCCAAGTGACCCAGTACTTC. Translation: CASKDWTQVTQYF.

The gene calls are TRBV6-5 and TRBJ1-3; 8 bases line up with TRBD1. J lost 4 bases, V lost 5 bases, and 7 bases had no gene match. This CDR3 spans 15 amino acids. Germline V gene data show CDR1 as MNHEY and CDR2 as SVGAGI. The CDR3 protein is CASSSTGGGGNTIYF. CDR3 nucleotide sequence: TGTGCCAGCAGTAGTACAGGGGGTGGAGGAAACACCATATATTTT.

In regard to this clonotype: One junction end disagrees with the germline gene, perhaps due to a read error. The rearrangement links TRBV7-3 to TRBJ2-6; TRBD1 might be the D (5 bases). The germline V gene has CDR1 SGHTA and CDR2 FQGTGA. The CDR3 loop spans 17 amino acids. This CDR3 is CASSLTSRQTGASVLTF. Here the CDR3 DNA reads TGTGCCAGCAGCTTAACATCCAGACAGACTGGGGCCAGCGTCCTGACTTTC.

In regard to this clonotype: A much larger clone lies a single base off, so this may be a read error. This chain uses TRBV2 with TRBJ2-7, with unresolved D. Germline V gives CDR1 SNHLY, CDR2 FYNNEI. There are 12 residues in the CDR3. With 9 bases removed from V and 5 bases from J, the gap between germline ends came to 14 bases. DNA of the CDR3: TGTGCCAGTGATTACACTTCCCACGAGCAGTACTTC. This translates into CASDYTSHEQYF.

In this sample, this clonotype turned up many times. The chain recombines TRBV27 with TRBJ2-5; possibly TRBD2 for D (5 bases). V was pared by 4 bases and J by 5 bases, with 14 bases between. The length of the CDR3 is 14 residues. Germline CDR1 MNHEY, CDR2 SMNVEV (reference sequence). CDR3 in DNA: TGTGCCAGCAGTTGGGCTGACGGGGTCGAGACCCAGTACTTC. This sequence encodes CASSWADGVETQYF.